One sample yielded the 29 T cell receptor beta chains listed below, sequenced in a study of blood T cell repertoires in COVID-19 (dated by TCRdb to the early 2020s). Library preparation employed the immunoSEQ multiplex PCR assay. In its TCRdb copy, this immuneACCESS table keeps in-frame sequences only and misses some clones. Where compared with another copy, unresolved V genes explain less than half of these, and the others have no known cause. The sample table shows 300,000 to 400,000 clones, and around 87% are seen once. The ten largest clones take up about 6.9% of the sample. The sequenced sample consisted of peripheral blood. The source of these receptors is a woman aged 45-65 years with COVID-19, enrolled during active disease.

The chain links TRBV29-1 to TRBJ2-7; 14 positions agree with TRBD2. The CDR3 runs 16 residues. Unmatched junction bases numbered 8, after V lost 4 bases and J lost 3 bases. Germline CDR1 and CDR2: SQVTM and ANQGSEA. CDR3 region: CSVGGGTSGRYYEQYF. The CDR3 DNA reads TGCAGCGTTGGAGGGGGGACTAGCGGGAGATACTACGAGCAGTACTTC.

This clone is a singleton in its sample. The chain carries TRBV28 and TRBJ2-3; D may be TRBD2 (5 bases). CDR1 is MDHEN and CDR2 is SYDVKM in the germline V gene. V was trimmed by 5 bases and J by 1 base, leaving 13 bases between them. This CDR3 region has 15 residues. The CDR3: CASSPGMTGTDTQYF. As DNA, the CDR3 is TGTGCCAGCAGTCCCGGGATGACTGGCACAGATACGCAGTATTTT.

The chain employs TRBV4-1 and TRBJ2-3, with a possible D match to TRBD1 (6 bases). Germline V gene lookup returns CDR1 MGHRA and CDR2 YSYEKL. V was trimmed by 1 base and J by 3 bases, leaving 8 bases between them. The CDR3 spans 14 residues. CDR3 in DNA: TGCGCCAGCAGCCAAGGAACAGGGACAGATACGCAGTATTTT. Protein sequence: CASSQGTGTDTQYF.

The chain combines TRBV24-1 with TRBJ2-5; D remains unclear. This CDR3 is built from 16 residues. Trimming shortened V by 4 bases and J by 4 bases, and 18 bases separated the two germline ends. CDR1 KGHDR and CDR2 SFDVKD come from the germline V gene. CDR3 loop: CATSDLLVGRRETQYF. In DNA, the CDR3 is TGTGCCACCAGTGACCTTCTGGTTGGCCGAAGAGAGACCCAGTACTTC.

This chain connects TRBV29-1 to TRBJ2-7; TRBD1 aligns across 9 bases. Germline loops: CDR1 SQVTM, CDR2 ANQGSEA. The CDR3 is 13 residues long. J lost 6 bases, V lost 6 bases, and 9 bases had no gene match. CDR3: CSVAPGQGVEQYF. CDR3 nucleotides: TGCAGCGTAGCTCCGGGACAGGGCGTCGAGCAGTACTTC.

The genes are TRBV7-2 and TRBJ1-1; the D is unclear. Trimming cost V 6 bases and J 11 bases, with 19 bases left between them. CDR3 length: 13 amino acids. Germline V gene sequence: CDR1 SGHTA, CDR2 FQGNSA. In DNA, the CDR3 is TGTGCCAGCAGTTTTGGGCTTTCCTCCAGGGCTTTCTTT. Translation gives CASSFGLSSRAFF.

This clone was observed a single time. This chain connects TRBV5-6 to TRBJ1-5, with unresolved D. This CDR3 region has 14 residues. Germline V gene sequence: CDR1 SGHDT, CDR2 YYEEEE. Trimming removed 0 bases at V and 6 bases at J, with 10 bases between. The CDR3 DNA reads TGTGCCAGCAGCTTGGCCCAGGTTTCTCAGCCCCAGCATTTT. Its translation is CASSLAQVSQPQHF.

Here the CDR3 DNA reads TGTGCCAGCAGACTCGGACTAGCGGGCGATGAGCAGTTCTTC. Translation gives CASRLGLAGDEQFF. V and J are TRBV7-8 and TRBJ2-1; 11 bases line up with TRBD2. In germline, CDR1 is SGHVS, CDR2 FQNEAQ. The CDR3 is 14 amino acids. V dropped 6 bases and J dropped 8; count of bases not matched to a gene: 6.

The V gene is TRBV30, the J gene TRBJ2-1; D might be TRBD1 (5 bases). Germline V CDR1 and CDR2: GTSNPN, SVGIG (reference sequence). V lost 3 bases to trimming and J lost 2 bases, with 11 bases between them. This CDR3 has 14 amino acids. The CDR3 DNA reads TGTGCCTGGAGGTGGGGCAGGGCCTACAATGAGCAGTTCTTC. It encodes CAWRWGRAYNEQFF.

In this sample, this clone turned up once. The chain links TRBV2 to TRBJ1-2; no firm D call. This CDR3 has 12 residues. V lost 4 bases and J lost 2, with 5 bases in between. Looked up from germline, CDR1 is SNHLY and CDR2 is FYNNEI. This CDR3 is CASSGGNYGYTF. The CDR3 DNA sequence: TGTGCCAGCAGTGGAGGGAACTATGGCTACACCTTC.

V gene TRBV18 combines with J gene TRBJ1-2; weak D call: TRBD1 (5 bases). Per germline, CDR1 KGHSH and CDR2 LQKENI. CDR3 length: 15 residues. Between the trimmed V and J ends, which lost 3 bases and 2 bases, there was a span of 13 bases. The CDR3 DNA is TGTGCCAGCTCACCTGACAGAGTGGCCAACTATGGCTACACCTTC. This gives the protein CASSPDRVANYGYTF.

This CDR3 is CASADSGNTIYF. CDR3 DNA: TGCGCCAGCGCAGACTCTGGAAACACCATATATTTT. The chain employs TRBV5-1 and TRBJ1-3, with D unclear. Trimming removed 7 bases from V and 0 bases from J, with 5 bases in between. The CDR3 loop spans 12 amino acids. CDR1 is SGHRS and CDR2 is YFSETQ in the germline V gene.

The V gene is TRBV6-1, the J gene TRBJ2-5, with D possibly matching TRBD2 (8 bases). The CDR3 sequence is 18 residues long. Per germline, CDR1 MNHNS and CDR2 SASEGT. V lost 2 bases and J lost 4, with 23 bases in between. In DNA, the CDR3 is TGTGCCAGCAGTGAATCCCCGGTTAGCGGGACAGTTCGAGAGACCCAGTACTTC. The encoded protein is CASSESPVSGTVRETQYF.

This clone was seen more than once but under ten times. The chain employs TRBV3-1 (or the pseudogene TRBV3-2) and TRBJ2-2; the D is unclear. With 0 bases removed from V and 1 base from J, the gap between germline ends came to 6 bases. The CDR3 consists of 15 residues. Germline V gene data show CDR1 as LGHDT and CDR2 as YNNKEL (reference sequence). CDR3 sequence reads: CASSQDTRNTGELFF. CDR3 DNA: TGTGCCAGCAGCCAAGATACGAGGAACACCGGGGAGCTGTTTTTT.

The chain couples TRBV9 to TRBJ2-2; 9 nucleotides align to TRBD2. This CDR3 region has 19 residues. V was pared by 4 bases and J by 5 bases, with 18 bases of the junction left unmatched. In germline, CDR1 is SGDLS, CDR2 YYNGEE. CDR3: CASSQSLGGGRARTGELFF. Here the CDR3 DNA reads TGTGCCAGCAGCCAATCTCTAGGAGGCGGGAGGGCTAGGACCGGGGAGCTGTTTTTT.

This chain links TRBV7-2 with TRBJ2-7, with TRBD2 matching 8 bases. There are 14 residues in the CDR3. The germline V gene encodes CDR1 SGHTA and CDR2 FQGNSA. V lost 5 bases, J lost 4 bases, and 7 bases stayed unmatched. The CDR3 nucleotides read TGTGCCAGCAGCCCCGAAGCGGGAGAGTACGAGCAGTACTTC. Its protein is CASSPEAGEYEQYF.

The rearrangement uses TRBV24-1 and TRBJ1-4; 7 nucleotides align to TRBD1. V was clipped by 3 bases and J by 8 bases; unmatched bases: 17. The germline CDR1 and CDR2 sequences are KGHDR and SFDVKD. CDR3 length equals 18 residues. For the CDR3, the DNA is TGTGCCACCAGTGATCAAGGGGGCGGGTTAGGATATGGCGAAAAACTGTTTTTT. Its protein is CATSDQGGGLGYGEKLFF.

The chain recombines TRBV5-1 with TRBJ2-6; 9 bases map to TRBD1. CDR1 and CDR2 (germline): SGHRS, YFSETQ. After removal of 4 bases from V and 2 bases from J, the junction contained 4 bases not matched to a gene. The CDR3 spans 16 residues. CDR3 bases: TGCGCCAGCAGCCAGACAGGGGGGGCTGGGGCCAACGTCCTGACTTTC. Its translation is CASSQTGGAGANVLTF.

This clone was observed a single time. The CDR3 DNA follows: TGCGCCAGCAGCTTCAATGGAGCGGGAGGGGAAGAGACCCAGTACTTC. It encodes CASSFNGAGGEETQYF. The genes are TRBV5-1 and TRBJ2-5; 10 bases are shared with TRBD2. Trimming removed 2 bases from V and 3 bases from J; junction bases left unmatched: 7. This CDR3 is built from 16 residues. Germline V gene sequence: CDR1 SGHRS, CDR2 YFSETQ.

V gene TRBV2 combines with J gene TRBJ1-3; possible D gene TRBD1, 5 bases. From germline, CDR1 is SNHLY and CDR2 FYNNEI. Deletions cut 6 bases from V and 3 bases from J, with 12 bases between. The CDR3 spans 14 residues. The CDR3 here is CASSSGGLGNTIYF. CDR3 DNA: TGTGCCAGCAGCTCGGGGGGACTTGGAAACACCATATATTTT. The full variable domain, rest sourced from reference TRBV2 and TRBJ1-3, is EPEVTQTPSHQVTQMGQEVILRCVPISNHLYFYWYRQILGQKVEFLVSFYNNEISEKSEIFDDQFSVERPDGSNFTLKIRSTKLEDSAMYFCASSSGGLGNTIYFGEGSWLTVV.

The rearrangement links TRBV18 to TRBJ1-1; no definite D call. CDR3 length: 14 residues. V shed 3 bases and J shed 1 base, with 9 bases lying between them. Germline lookup yields CDR1 KGHSH and CDR2 LQKENI. The CDR3 nucleotides read TGTGCCAGCTCACCTTCGATGAGGAACACTGAAGCTTTCTTT. Its translation is CASSPSMRNTEAFF.

J is TRBJ2-7 and V is TRBV30; a weak D match, TRBD2 (6 bases). The V and J ends lost 4 bases and 0 bases respectively, with 13 bases between them. CDR3 length equals 14 residues. Germline CDR1 GTSNPN, CDR2 SVGIG (reference sequence). CDR3 in amino acids: CAWTSALSSYEQYF. The CDR3 DNA reads as TGTGCCTGGACTAGCGCCTTAAGCTCCTACGAGCAGTACTTC.

This rearrangement joins TRBV7-2 to TRBJ1-1; D call uncertain. The ends were cut back, 1 base at V and 12 bases at J, with 15 bases in the middle. CDR1 and CDR2 (germline): SGHTA, FQGNSA. This CDR3 region has 13 residues. The CDR3 DNA is TGTGCCAGCAGCTTAGAGGCCCGACTTGGTCCTTTCTTT. Protein product: CASSLEARLGPFF.

V usage is TRBV28 and J usage is TRBJ1-1; D not resolved. Trimming removed 6 bases at V and 5 bases at J, with 10 bases between. Germline loops: CDR1 MDHEN, CDR2 SYDVKM. The CDR3 runs to 12 residues. The CDR3: CASRLQKTEAFF. The CDR3 nucleotides are TGTGCCAGCAGATTACAGAAGACTGAAGCTTTCTTT.

CDR3 sequence: CASSLMGGAEQYF. DNA for the CDR3: TGTGCCAGCAGTTTGATGGGAGGGGCCGAGCAGTACTTC. The chain carries TRBV12-3 or TRBV12-4 and TRBJ2-7; 7 bases agree with TRBD2. With V trimmed by 3 bases and J by 6 bases, 5 bases remained unmatched. This CDR3 is built from 13 residues.

This clone was recorded only once. The CDR3 DNA follows: TGTGCCAGCTCACCACGGTCAGGCTCGAACACCGGGGAGCTGTTTTTT. It translates to CASSPRSGSNTGELFF. The chain employs TRBV18 and TRBJ2-2; the D is unclear. The V gene's germline CDR1 is KGHSH and CDR2 LQKENI. With 1 base removed from V and 0 bases from J, the gap between germline ends came to 9 bases. CDR3 size: 16 residues.

This rearrangement joins TRBV6-5 to TRBJ2-7, with D maybe TRBD1 (5 bases). CDR1 MNHEY and CDR2 SVGAGI come from the germline V gene. V lost 4 bases, J lost 2 bases, and 9 bases lay in between. The CDR3 has 13 residues. CDR3 coding DNA: TGTGCCAGCAGTTTGCAGGGAACCTACGAGCAGTACTTC. Translating gives CASSLQGTYEQYF.

The V gene is TRBV7-3, the J gene TRBJ2-7, with a weak D call TRBD1 (5 bases). Trimming shortened V by 4 bases and J by 2 bases, and 15 bases separated the two germline ends. This CDR3 is 15 amino acids long. CDR1 and CDR2 (germline): SGHTA, FQGTGA. CDR3 bases: TGTGCCAGCAGCTCCCGTTTGGGGCCTACCTACGAGCAGTACTTC. Its protein product is CASSSRLGPTYEQYF.

The rearrangement links TRBV5-5 to TRBJ2-7; D is possibly TRBD2 (6 bases). The germline CDR1 and CDR2 sequences are SGHKS and YYEKEE (reference sequence). The V end was cut by 4 bases, the J end by 4 bases, with 9 bases between. This CDR3 has 12 residues. The CDR3 is CASSRGIYEQYF. The CDR3, as DNA: TGTGCCAGCAGCCGGGGGATTTACGAGCAGTACTTC. The complete variable domain, with remaining parts taken from reference TRBV5-5 and TRBJ2-7, reads DAGVTQSPTHLIKTRGQQVTLRCSPISGHKSVSWYQQVLGQGPQFIFQYYEKEERGRGNFPDRFSARQFPNYSSELNVNALLLGDSALYLCASSRGIYEQYFGPGTRLTVT.